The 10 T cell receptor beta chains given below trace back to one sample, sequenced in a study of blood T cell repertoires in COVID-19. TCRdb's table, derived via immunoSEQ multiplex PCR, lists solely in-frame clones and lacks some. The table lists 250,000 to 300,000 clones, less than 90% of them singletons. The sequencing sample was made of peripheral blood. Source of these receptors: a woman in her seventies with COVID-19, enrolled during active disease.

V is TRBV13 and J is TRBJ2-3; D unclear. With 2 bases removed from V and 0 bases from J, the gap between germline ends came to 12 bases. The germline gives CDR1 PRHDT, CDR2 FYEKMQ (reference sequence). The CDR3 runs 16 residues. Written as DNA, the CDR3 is TGTGCCAGCAGCTTATACGGAGTTACTAGCACAGATACGCAGTATTTT. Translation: CASSLYGVTSTDTQYF. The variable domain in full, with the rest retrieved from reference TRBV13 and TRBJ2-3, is AAGVIQSPRHLIKEKRETATLKCYPIPRHDTVYWYQQGPGQDPQFLISFYEKMQSDKGSIPDRFSAQQFSDYHSELNMSSLELGDSALYFCASSLYGVTSTDTQYFGPGTRLTVL.

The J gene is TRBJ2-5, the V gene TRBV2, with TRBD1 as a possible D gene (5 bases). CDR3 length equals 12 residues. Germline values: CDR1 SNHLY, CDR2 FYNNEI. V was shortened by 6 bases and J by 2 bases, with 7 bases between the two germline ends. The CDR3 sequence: CASRDTQETQYF. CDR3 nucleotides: TGTGCCAGCAGGGACACACAAGAGACCCAGTACTTC.

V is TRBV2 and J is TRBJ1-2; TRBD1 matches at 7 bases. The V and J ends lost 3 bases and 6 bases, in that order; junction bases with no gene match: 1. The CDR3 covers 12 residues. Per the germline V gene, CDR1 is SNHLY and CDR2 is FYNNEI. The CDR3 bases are TGTGCCAGCAGTGACGACAGGGATGGCTACACCTTC. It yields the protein CASSDDRDGYTF.

In DNA, the CDR3 is TGTGCCAGCAGCTTACGCGCGTCAGGGGAGCTGTTTTTT. It translates to CASSLRASGELFF. The chain carries TRBV7-2 and TRBJ2-2; the D is unclear. The germline CDR1 and CDR2 sequences are SGHTA and FQGNSA. The CDR3 length is 13 residues. V gave up 2 bases and J gave up 8 bases, with 9 bases separating them.

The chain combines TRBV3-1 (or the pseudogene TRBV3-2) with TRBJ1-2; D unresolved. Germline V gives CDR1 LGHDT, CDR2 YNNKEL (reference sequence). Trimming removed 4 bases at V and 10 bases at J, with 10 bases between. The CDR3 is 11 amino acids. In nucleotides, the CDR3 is TGTGCCAGCAGCCTACAGAGCCACTACACCTTC. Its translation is CASSLQSHYTF.

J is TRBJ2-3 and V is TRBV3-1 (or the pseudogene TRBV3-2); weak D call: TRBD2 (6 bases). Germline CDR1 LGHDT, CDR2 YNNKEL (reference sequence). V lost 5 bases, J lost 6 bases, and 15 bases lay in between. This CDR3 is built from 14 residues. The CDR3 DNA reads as TGTGCCAGCAGCTTCCTTCTAGGAGGGGATACGCAGTATTTT. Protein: CASSFLLGGDTQYF.

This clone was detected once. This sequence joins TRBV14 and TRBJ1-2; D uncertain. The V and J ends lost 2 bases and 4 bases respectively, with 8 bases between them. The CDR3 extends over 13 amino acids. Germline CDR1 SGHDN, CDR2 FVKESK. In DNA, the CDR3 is TGTGCCAGCAGCCAATACCCCAGCTATGGCTACACCTTC. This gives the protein CASSQYPSYGYTF.

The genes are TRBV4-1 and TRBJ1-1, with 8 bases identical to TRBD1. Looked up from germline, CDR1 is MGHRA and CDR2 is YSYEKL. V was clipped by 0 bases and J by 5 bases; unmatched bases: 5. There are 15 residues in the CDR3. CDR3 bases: TGCGCCAGCAGCCAAGAACAGGGGGTAGGGACTGAAGCTTTCTTT. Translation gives CASSQEQGVGTEAFF.

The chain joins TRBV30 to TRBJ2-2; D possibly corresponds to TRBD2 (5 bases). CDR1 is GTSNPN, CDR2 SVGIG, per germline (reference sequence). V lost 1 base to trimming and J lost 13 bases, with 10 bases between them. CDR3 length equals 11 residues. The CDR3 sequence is CAWSDLGGLFF. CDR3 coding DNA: TGTGCCTGGAGTGATCTAGGAGGGCTGTTTTTT.

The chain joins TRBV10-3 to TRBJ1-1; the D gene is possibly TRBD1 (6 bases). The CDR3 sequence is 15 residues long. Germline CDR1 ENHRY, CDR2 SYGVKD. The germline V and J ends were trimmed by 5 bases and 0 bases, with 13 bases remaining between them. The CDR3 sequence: CAISPSEGVNTEAFF. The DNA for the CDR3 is TGTGCCATCAGTCCATCTGAGGGGGTGAACACTGAAGCTTTCTTT.